This TCR beta chain is drawn from a study of shared clonotypes between healthy human individuals. Overall study: The composition of the donors was a couple of women and a few men aged 18 to 49. General observations from the study: Naive subsets tended to show greater estimated richness than memory subsets. The generation probabilities recorded for non-shared clonotypes fell below those of clonotypes shared by all four donors.

Comments on this clone: No antigen is known for it.

Profiled with immunoSEQ multiplex PCR; TCRdb holds only in-frame clones, not every one. There are about 530,000 clones in the sample; 90% to 97% occur only once, and approximately 0.06% lies in the top ten. Germline V gene lookup returns CDR1 SGHRS and CDR2 YFSETQ. Between the trimmed V and J ends, which lost 2 bases and 1 base, there was a span of 10 bases. The CDR3 consists of 14 residues. The sample comprised naive CD4+ T cells sorted from blood. Subset in this sample: CD45RA+ positively selected. The genes are TRBV5-1 and TRBJ2-7; TRBD2 might be the D (5 bases). The TCR sequence derives from a woman aged 25 to 39 in good health. CDR3 sequence: CASSFADSSYEQYF. For the CDR3, the DNA is TGCGCCAGCAGCTTCGCGGACTCTTCCTACGAGCAGTACTTC.